A selection of T cell receptor beta chains follows, all from one sample in a study of cytomegalovirus exposure and HLA in healthy donors. TCRdb keeps only in-frame clones here, not all; method: immunoSEQ multiplex PCR. Of some 130,000 clones listed, about 80% were seen once; the top ten hold 25% to 30%. The specimen was PBMCs. The receptors were sampled from a man in his thirties or forties in good health and CMV-seropositive. Each CDR3 is given without its conserved first and last residue.

J | V | CDR3
TRBJ2-2 | TRBV9 | ASSLHGGGQGTGELF
TRBJ2-1 | TRBV7-8 | ASSAPLAASYNEQF
TRBJ1-5 | TRBV6-1 | ASSEGRGNQPQH
TRBJ1-2 | TRBV19 | ASTPLDRGDGYT
TRBJ2-3 | TRBV11-2 | ASSSNSRGVDTQY
TRBJ2-1 | TRBV19 | ASSIGIAGESYNEQF
TRBJ2-7 | TRBV2 | ASILAGLFLD
TRBJ2-2 | TRBV6-5 | ASSYSASGGTGELF
TRBJ1-2 | TRBV5-6 | ASSEDRGLNYGYT
TRBJ1-2 | TRBV18 | ASSLTAAGGYT
TRBJ2-5 | TRBV6-5 | ASSSVQASAQY
TRBJ2-7 | TRBV6-5 | ASSYSFDSPYEQY
TRBJ1-5 | TRBV27 | ASSLAVDQPQH
TRBJ1-5 | TRBV4-1 | ASSQDGRRNQPQH
TRBJ2-1 | TRBV5-1 | ASSLGGLGNEQF